Each of the 20 T cell receptor beta chains below was sequenced from the same sample in a study of T cell repertoires in cytomegalovirus infection. TCRdb re-analysed the reads in MiXCR, keeping a single row per CDR3 protein. The table includes 150,000 to 160,000 distinct CDR3 sequences, about 20% detected once. The specimen was PBMCs. These receptors were collected from a human donor in good health (CMV status not recorded). Some clones in this sample may be carry-over from other donors' samples.

The J gene is TRBJ2-1, the V gene TRBV12-3 or TRBV12-4; D possibly uses TRBD1 or TRBD2 (5 bases each). This CDR3 is built from 16 residues. Trimming shortened V by 7 bases and J by 2 bases, and 18 bases separated the two germline ends. The CDR3 reads CASTLPLGVAYNEQFF. CDR3 bases: TGTGCCAGCACTCTGCCCCTGGGGGTAGCCTACAATGAGCAGTTCTTC.

There are many counts of this clonotype. V usage is TRBV28 and J usage is TRBJ2-1, with D possibly matching TRBD2 (6 bases). V was cut by 5 bases and J by 4 bases, with 12 bases left in between. Germline loops: CDR1 MDHEN, CDR2 SYDVKM. The CDR3 contains 14 residues. The CDR3 protein is CASSRLGEYNEQFF. In DNA, the CDR3 is TGTGCCAGCAGTCGACTAGGAGAGTACAATGAGCAGTTCTTC.

About this clonotype: Because it lacks the conserved phenylalanine or tryptophan at the end, this CDR3 is likely a read error. The genes are TRBV12-3 or TRBV12-4 and TRBJ2-7; D remains ambiguous. The CDR3 sequence is 13 residues long. V lost 3 bases and J lost 7, with 13 bases in between. As DNA, the CDR3 is TGTGCCAGCAGTTTGACGGGCCCCAATGAGCAGTACTCC. This sequence encodes CASSLTGPNEQYS.

The chain is built from TRBV28 and TRBJ1-5; 8 bases are shared with TRBD1. V was clipped by 5 bases and J by 2 bases; unmatched bases: 8. Germline CDR1 reads MDHEN; CDR2 reads SYDVKM. The CDR3 consists of 16 residues. The CDR3 sequence is CASSPWTGMGNQPQHF. CDR3 DNA: TGTGCCAGCAGTCCCTGGACAGGGATGGGCAATCAGCCCCAGCATTTT.

The chain uses TRBV29-1 and TRBJ1-3; 8 positions match TRBD1. Germline values: CDR1 SQVTM, CDR2 ANQGSEA. Losses at the gene ends were 6 bases for V and 4 bases for J; bases not matched to a gene: 2. The CDR3 is 12 amino acids. CDR3 sequence reads: CSVRDRGNTIYF. The DNA for the CDR3 is TGCAGCGTCCGGGACAGGGGAAACACCATATATTTT.

This clonotype has a handful of counts. The rearrangement joins TRBV6-5 to TRBJ1-1, with TRBD1 matching 8 bases. Trimming removed 2 bases from V and 10 bases from J; junction bases left unmatched: 6. CDR1 MNHEY and CDR2 SVGAGI come from the germline V gene. The CDR3 has 13 residues. DNA for the CDR3: TGTGCCAGCAGTTACGGGCAGGGGGCCGGAGCTTTCTTT. This codes for CASSYGQGAGAFF.

This clonotype was counted only a few times. The rearrangement links TRBV28 to TRBJ1-1; tentatively, D is TRBD1 (6 bases). The V and J ends lost 2 bases and 6 bases respectively, with 13 bases between them. CDR1 is MDHEN and CDR2 is SYDVKM in the germline V gene. The length of the CDR3 is 14 residues. CDR3 in DNA: TGTGCCAGCAGTTTACCAGGGGACCCCTCTGAAGCTTTCTTT. Its translation is CASSLPGDPSEAFF.

This clonotype was picked up many times. The rearrangement uses TRBV7-8 and TRBJ2-1; D remains ambiguous. CDR3 length: 11 amino acids. Trimming took off 0 bases at V and 8 bases at J, with 2 bases between the two ends. Germline-derived CDR1 and CDR2 are SGHVS and FQNEAQ. Here the CDR3 reads CASSLAYEQFF. The CDR3 DNA sequence: TGTGCCAGCAGCTTAGCGTATGAGCAGTTCTTC.

V gene TRBV24-1 combines with J gene TRBJ2-1, with TRBD1 identical over 8 bases. CDR3 size: 15 residues. Per the germline V gene, CDR1 is KGHDR and CDR2 is SFDVKD. Unmatched junction bases numbered 4, after V lost 3 bases and J lost 4 bases. CDR3 residues: CATSDPGTGYNEQFF. CDR3 bases: TGTGCCACCAGTGATCCCGGGACAGGTTACAATGAGCAGTTCTTC.

V is TRBV7-9 and J is TRBJ1-1; 9 bases match TRBD1. J was trimmed by 4 bases and V by 2 bases; bases with no gene match: 2. This CDR3 has 14 residues. Germline V CDR1 and CDR2: SEHNR, FQNEAQ (reference sequence). The CDR3 sequence: CASSLLQGATEAFF. The CDR3 DNA follows: TGTGCCAGCAGCTTATTACAGGGGGCCACTGAAGCTTTCTTT. Looking up the rest from reference TRBV7-9 and TRBJ1-1 gives the full variable domain: DTGVSQNPRHKITKRGQNVTFRCDPISEHNRLYWYRQTLGQGPEFLTYFQNEAQLEKSRLLSDRFSAERPKGSFSTLEIQRTEQGDSAMYLCASSLLQGATEAFFGQGTRLTVV.

This clonotype was counted only a few times. This rearrangement joins TRBV5-1 to TRBJ1-1; D is ambiguous. Trimming stripped 0 bases from V and 7 bases from J, with 13 bases between. The CDR3 contains 14 residues. Germline CDR1 is SGHRS and CDR2 is YFSETQ. CDR3 sequence (DNA): TGCGCCAGCAGCTTGGACGGGAACGGGCGTGAAGCTTTCTTT. This encodes CASSLDGNGREAFF.

This clonotype was observed a handful of times. The chain recombines TRBV6-1 with TRBJ2-7; maybe TRBD1 (6 bases). Per the germline V gene, CDR1 is MNHNS and CDR2 is SASEGT. The CDR3 has 13 residues. Trimming removed 8 bases from V and 4 bases from J, with 15 bases in between. The CDR3 sequence is CASDSSGTYEQYF. The CDR3 DNA is TGTGCCAGCGATTCGTCAGGGACATACGAGCAGTACTTC.

The chain combines TRBV7-9 with TRBJ2-7, with a possible D match to TRBD1 (5 bases). The V and J ends lost 4 bases and 3 bases respectively, with 13 bases between them. Germline V gene sequence: CDR1 SEHNR, CDR2 FQNEAQ (reference sequence). The CDR3 totals 14 residues. The CDR3 spells CASSSRQPGYEQYF. CDR3 coding DNA: TGTGCCAGCAGCTCCAGACAGCCGGGCTACGAGCAGTACTTC.

The chain carries TRBV19 and TRBJ2-7; 7 bases match TRBD2. Germline lookup yields CDR1 LNHDA and CDR2 SQIVND (reference sequence). The CDR3 has 14 amino acids. The J segment lost 4 bases and the V segment lost 1 base, leaving 4 bases of the junction unmatched. CDR3 protein: CASSIAGGGYEQYF. The CDR3 DNA reads TGTGCCAGTAGTATAGCGGGAGGAGGATACGAGCAGTACTTC.

The chain is built from TRBV7-9 and TRBJ2-1; the match to TRBD2 covers 15 bases. CDR1 is SEHNR and CDR2 is FQNEAQ in the germline V gene (reference sequence). The ends lost 5 bases at V and 4 bases at J; junction bases unmatched: 6. The CDR3 totals 17 residues. The CDR3 sequence: CASSGRTSGGGYNEQFF. The CDR3 DNA reads as TGTGCCAGCAGCGGACGGACTAGCGGGGGGGGGTACAATGAGCAGTTCTTC.

This clonotype was recorded at least ten times. V usage is TRBV30 and J usage is TRBJ2-1, with D uncertain. Germline V lookup: CDR1 GTSNPN, CDR2 SVGIG (reference sequence). The CDR3 contains 12 residues. The V and J ends lost 3 bases and 5 bases respectively, with 8 bases between them. This chain's CDR3 is CAWSALNNEQFF. In DNA, the CDR3 is TGTGCCTGGAGCGCCCTTAACAATGAGCAGTTCTTC.

V is TRBV20-1 and J is TRBJ2-7, with TRBD2 matching 12 bases. V lost 3 bases, J lost 1 base, and 4 bases stayed unmatched. The germline CDR1 and CDR2 sequences are DFQATT and SNEGSKA (reference sequence). There are 15 residues in the CDR3. CDR3 protein: CSASGLAGLSYEQYF. Written as DNA, the CDR3 is TGCAGTGCTAGCGGACTAGCGGGATTATCCTACGAGCAGTACTTC.

As to this clonotype: A read error is possible here, since a much larger clone lies one base away. V and J are TRBV12-3 or TRBV12-4 and TRBJ2-1, with D uncertain. The CDR3 is 14 amino acids. This chain's CDR3 is CASSALGFSNEQLF. For the CDR3, the DNA is TGTGCCAGCAGCGCACTTGGGTTCAGCAATGAGCAGCTCTTC.

This clonotype came up a few times. CDR3 nucleotide sequence: TGTGCCAGCAGCCCCCCCGCCACAGATACGCAGTATTTT. As protein: CASSPPATDTQYF. The rearrangement joins TRBV7-3 to TRBJ2-3; D remains unclear. This CDR3 region has 13 residues. V was clipped by 5 bases and J by 2 bases, with 8 bases between them. Germline V gene data show CDR1 as SGHTA and CDR2 as FQGTGA.

This chain uses TRBV29-1 with TRBJ2-7; TRBD2 might be the D (6 bases). This CDR3 contains 12 residues. CDR1 and CDR2 from the germline V gene are SQVTM and ANQGSEA. Trimming removed 7 bases from V and 6 bases from J, with 16 bases in between. Here the CDR3 reads CSASEVGGEQYF. Written as DNA, the CDR3 is TGCAGCGCATCGGAGGTCGGGGGCGAGCAGTACTTC.